These T cell receptor beta chains were read from a single sample in a study of persistence of HIV-infected CD4 T cells. These receptors have no known antigen. The assay was immunoSEQ multiplex PCR, and TCRdb's table has in-frame clones only and misses some. The table shows fewer than 40,000 clones, with about four fifths occurring only once. Source: CD4+ T cells sorted from PBMCs after approximately 20-hour stimulation, taken from a patient who received antiretroviral therapy. These receptors all come from an adult woman with HIV who was CMV-seropositive. CDR3s include the opening cysteine and the closing phenylalanine or tryptophan. D genes are given only for firm matches. Some rows mark clone size as missing; the rest say once, few, many or name a class of expanded clone.

TRBD1,-,TRBJ1-1,TRBV19,13,TGTGCCAGTAGTATGGGACAGCTTGCATCAGCTTTCTTT,CASSMGQLASAFF
TRBD1,-,TRBJ1-5,TRBV2,20,TGTGCCAGCAGTCCCACAGCTGGACAGGGGGGAATTAGTAGCAATCAGCCCCAGCATTTT,CASSPTAGQGGISSNQPQHF
-,-,TRBJ1-5,TRBV10-1,15,TGCGCCAGCACCCCCCGCGGGGGTAGCAATCAGCCCCAGCATTTT,CASTPRGGSNQPQHF
-,-,TRBJ1-2,TRBV2,13,TGTGCCAGCAGCGGACAGACTAACTATGGCTACACCTTC,CASSGQTNYGYTF
-,-,TRBJ1-1,TRBV28,11,TGTGCCAGCAAACTAAACACTGAAGCTTTCTTT,CASKLNTEAFF
-,-,TRBJ1-2,TRBV18,17,TGTGCCAGCTCACCACCGAACTCAGGGGTAACTAACTATGGCTACACCTTC,CASSPPNSGVTNYGYTF
-,-,TRBJ2-6,TRBV6-5,15,TGTGCCAGCACCGCCCAGGGGTCTGGGGCCAACGTCCTGACTTTC,CASTAQGSGANVLTF
TRBD2,-,TRBJ2-3,TRBV5-1,13,TGCGCCAGCACACGGGGGGACACAGATACGCAGTATTTT,CASTRGDTDTQYF
-,-,TRBJ2-2,TRBV3-1/TRBV3-2,19,TGTGCCAGCAGCCAAGTGGGTTGGAGAGGGATCGCGAACACCGGGGAGCTGTTTTTT,CASSQVGWRGIANTGELFF
-,-,TRBJ1-2,TRBV21-1,14,TGTGCCAGCAGTCGAGGGGACTTTTCCTATGGCTACACCTTC,CASSRGDFSYGYTF
TRBD2,-,TRBJ2-1,TRBV3-1/TRBV3-2,16,TGTGCCAGCAGCCAAAATAGACTAGCGGGAACTAATGAGCAGTTCTTC,CASSQNRLAGTNEQFF
-,-,TRBJ2-1,TRBV3-1/TRBV3-2,12,TGTGCCAGCAGCCGAGTACAGGGAGAGCGGTTCTTC,CASSRVQGERFF
-,-,TRBJ2-5,TRBV6-1,16,TGTGCCAGCAGTGAGACAGGATTGAGGGAACAAGAGACCCAGTACTTC,CASSETGLREQETQYF
TRBD2,few,TRBJ2-3,TRBV24-1,17,TGTGCCACCAGTGATCCCGGGACTAGCGGGAGGCGAGATACGCAGTATTTT,CATSDPGTSGRRDTQYF
-,-,TRBJ1-1,TRBV19,16,TGTGCCAGTAGTCCCTTAGTTGGCAGCGGGAACACTGAAGCTTTCTTT,CASSPLVGSGNTEAFF
TRBD1,-,TRBJ1-4,TRBV5-5,16,TGTGCCAGCAGCTTTGATCTAGGACAGGGGTTAGAAAAACTGTTTTTT,CASSFDLGQGLEKLFF